The present T cell receptor beta chain was sequenced within a study of breast tumors, draining lymph nodes, adjacent tissues. Notes on the study in general: The lymph node origin of tumor T cells was framed as consistent with a hypothesis, not demonstrated. Luminal-like breast cancer showed significantly greater tumor-nontumor repertoire similarity than basal-like breast cancer did. Tumor TCR diversity was below lymph nodes but above nontumor tissue. The data were judged consistent with most tumor T cells coming from lymph node and expanding in tumor.

MiXCR was run by TCRdb on the multiplex PCR reads, yielding one entry per CDR3 protein. The sample includes around 150,000 distinct CDR3 sequences, approximately 32% of them seen just once. The lymph nodes were axillary draining lymph nodes from breast cancer patients. This clonotype was found many times. Its antigen is as yet unknown. CDR3 length: 17 residues. Germline V gene lookup returns CDR1 MNHNY and CDR2 SVGAGI (reference sequence). V gave up 1 base and J gave up 3 bases, with 16 bases separating them. V is TRBV6-6 and J is TRBJ2-1, with a weak D call TRBD1 (6 bases). This TCR was recovered from a female donor with breast cancer. Some clones in this sample may be carry-over from other donors' samples. Sequencing was carried out using axillary lymph node tissue. The CDR3, as DNA: TGTGCCAGCAGTTACTACCTTGGACAGTCGAACTACAATGAGCAGTTCTTC. Amino acid sequence: CASSYYLGQSNYNEQFF.